This TCR beta chain stems from a study of blood T cells in healthy people across ages. Using a J-beta primer mix together with a sample-barcoded 5' primer, a second PCR was run for roughly 6 to 11 cycles. TCRdb reanalysed the 5' RACE reads using MiXCR and keeps one entry per CDR3 protein. The table lists 800,000 or so distinct CDR3 sequences, around a quarter of them singletons, with approximately 4% in the top ten. This CDR3 has 16 amino acids. Trimming cost V 6 bases and J 0 bases; bases outside gene matches: 8. Every sample had a minimum of 6.5 million PBMCs isolated. A further study also used this sample, focusing on T cells of mothers and their children. That investigation notes: Extraction yielded RNA that went, in full, into cDNA synthesis at about 1.5 ug per 15 ul. It was through the M1S primer of the second PCR that sample barcodes and 2-4 random nucleotides were added. Overlap in related mother-child pairs always slightly exceeded unrelated pairs, never significantly.

Sequences were obtained from blood. The V and J genes are TRBV12-3 or TRBV12-4 and TRBJ1-1; 9 nucleotides line up with TRBD1. The receptor was isolated from a boy aged 5-17 years in good health. The CDR3 nucleotides are TGTGCCAGCAGCCAGTGGGGGACAGGGATGAACACTGAAGCTTTCTTT. It is translated as CASSQWGTGMNTEAFF.